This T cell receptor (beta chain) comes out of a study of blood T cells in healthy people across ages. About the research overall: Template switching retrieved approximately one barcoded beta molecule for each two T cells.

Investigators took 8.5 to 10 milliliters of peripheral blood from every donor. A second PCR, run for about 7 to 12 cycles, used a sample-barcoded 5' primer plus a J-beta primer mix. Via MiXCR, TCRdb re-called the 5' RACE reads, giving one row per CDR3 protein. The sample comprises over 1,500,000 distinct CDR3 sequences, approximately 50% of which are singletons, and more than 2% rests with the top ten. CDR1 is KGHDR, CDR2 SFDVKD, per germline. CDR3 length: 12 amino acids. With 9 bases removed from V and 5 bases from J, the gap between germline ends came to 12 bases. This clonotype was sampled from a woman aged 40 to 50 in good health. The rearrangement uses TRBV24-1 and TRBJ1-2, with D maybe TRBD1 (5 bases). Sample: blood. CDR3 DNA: TGTGCCACCCGAGACAGTAGGTATGGCTACACCTTC. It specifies CATRDSRYGYTF.